This TCR beta chain was retrieved from a study of blood T cell repertoires in COVID-19. Data came from immunoSEQ multiplex PCR; TCRdb stores just in-frame clones and leaves some out. This table has some 400,000 clones, about 89% appearing once. The CDR3 has 17 residues. V shed 4 bases, J shed 4 bases, and the junction held 11 bases outside the gene matches. Germline CDR1 and CDR2: SGHNT and YYREEE (reference sequence). This clone was counted a single time. The source is a woman aged 55-70 years with COVID-19, enrolled during active disease. This chain joins TRBV5-4 and TRBJ1-3, with TRBD1 identical over 10 bases. Sequenced material: peripheral blood. The CDR3 protein is CASSRQGAYLEGNTIYF. As DNA, the CDR3 is TGTGCCAGCAGCAGACAGGGGGCCTATTTAGAAGGAAACACCATATATTTT.